Below, 3 T cell receptor beta chains from the same sample are listed, as sequenced in a study of shared clonotypes between healthy human individuals. Repertoires were generated with immunoSEQ multiplex PCR, while TCRdb's copy carries only in-frame clones and drops some. The sample includes roughly 410,000 clones, roughly 96% of them seen just once. The sample comprised memory CD8+ T cells sorted from blood. Subset meaning: CD45RO+ cells pooled with CCR7-negative TemRA cells. The receptor source for this set is a young man in good health.

CDR3 in DNA: TGTGCCAGCAGCAGGTTGGGGAGGGACTTATCTTACAATGAGCAGTTCTTC. As protein: CASSRLGRDLSYNEQFF. The chain has TRBV14 and TRBJ2-1; TRBD2 matches 7 bases. Trimming cost V 5 bases and J 4 bases; bases outside gene matches: 14. Looked up from germline, CDR1 is SGHDN and CDR2 is FVKESK. This CDR3 spans 17 amino acids.

J is TRBJ2-1 and V is TRBV20-1, with D hard to call. Trimming removed 7 bases at V and 6 bases at J, with 10 bases between. The CDR3 consists of 11 residues. CDR1 and CDR2 (germline): DFQATT, SNEGSKA (reference sequence). CDR3 nucleotide sequence: TGCAGTGGGTCCGGGTCCAATGAGCAGTTCTTC. It yields the protein CSGSGSNEQFF.

This sequence joins TRBV5-1 and TRBJ1-4; TRBD1 is a possible D gene (5 bases). The CDR3 is made up of 15 amino acids. Looked up from germline, CDR1 is SGHRS and CDR2 is YFSETQ. Trimming stripped 0 bases from V and 5 bases from J, with 11 bases between. The CDR3 DNA is TGCGCCAGCAGCTTGGCACGGGGGGAAAATGAAAAACTGTTTTTT. This codes for CASSLARGENEKLFF.